This entry features one T cell receptor beta chain sequence. Its antigen is unknown. Base qualities are not provided; no much larger clone lies one nucleotide away. Relative to germline, V is 1 base shorter and J is 1 base shorter, with 10 bases between their ends. The CDR1 and CDR2 encoded by the germline V gene (reference sequence) are LGHDT and YNNKEL. The CDR3 numbers 15 residues from cysteine through phenylalanine. Solely the CDR3 DNA is kept, with 45 bases framed from the first base. Peripheral blood CD8+ and CD4+ T cells from healthy donors, Susac syndrome patients and multiple sclerosis patients were profiled using high-throughput TCR beta sequencing. Susac syndrome patients met recently defined diagnostic criteria for definite or probable disease. CD8+ TEMRA cells were enriched by FACS, while bulk CD8+ and CD4+ T cells were purified by magnetic negative isolation. Blood was collected in EDTA tubes and processed within 24 hours, with PBMCs isolated through density gradient centrifugation. PBMCs intended for TCR sequencing were cryopreserved in liquid nitrogen and thawed later in a water bath at 37 degrees C. The sorted or isolated CD4+, CD8+ and CD8+ TEMRA cells had a purity of 90% or higher.

RNA was extracted using the RNeasy kit, and about 0.45 to 1 ug of the RNA was reverse transcribed with random hexamers. The immunoSEQ multiplex PCR assay, which covers 54 Vbeta and 13 Jbeta segments, was used to amplify TCR beta CDR3 regions. PCR amplification bias was corrected using a synthetic template baseline for primer optimization and computational correction. The study's processing was this. Reads were annotated to V, D and J genes according to IMGT and were analyzed with immunoSEQ Analyzer, with only productive sequences retained. To calculate clonality, Shannon entropy was normalized by log2 of the number of productive unique sequences and then subtracted from one. Public and private clones were assessed among the 100 most prevalent clones of each patient and control. Clones were defined as Susac-specific if absent from the healthy and MS cohorts, from 1052 published viral clones and from other ImmuneACCESS disease sequences. The public sequencing data were trimmed at Q25 with fastp and processed into clonotypes with MiXCR by TCRdb, which kept only in-frame beta chains. Rows merge per CDR3 protein into single entries with the most common DNA and genes. The V and J calls shown here were made by TCRdb, not taken from the authors' results. For this sample there are some 130,000 distinct CDR3 sequences; around 93% appear just once. Of the sample, about 0.18% falls within the top ten clones.

This specimen comes from a study of CD8 T cells in Susac syndrome (dated by TCRdb to about 2019). About the full investigation: Among the sequenced Susac syndrome patients, about 6 had clinically active disease and eight were in clinical remission. The clonality of the CD8+ T cell repertoire was compared across approximately 11 healthy donors, about 14 Susac syndrome patients and about 16 multiple sclerosis patients. Susac syndrome patients were therapy-naive, on corticosteroids (some also receiving IVIg), or on IVIg alone at blood withdrawal. The study used repertoire sequencing to test whether antigen drove CD8+ T cell activation and differentiation in Susac syndrome.

Paper-wide results and their limitations: The TCR sequencing and HLA analysis was acknowledged to have included a relatively small number of individuals. Susac syndrome CD8+ repertoires showed clonal expansion, highest in CD8+ TEMRA cells and greater in clinically active than remitting patients. Looking at Susac-specific public clones, the researchers identified sixteen in the total CD8+ repertoire and several in the CD8+ TEMRA repertoire.

This receptor was obtained from a human donor with Susac syndrome. The chain uses TRBV3-1 and TRBJ2-5; tentative D gene TRBD2, with 6 bases matching. Material: CD8+ T cells from PBMCs. Here the CDR3 is given as CASSQVPAGQETQYF. The nucleotide sequence reads TGTGCCAGCAGCCAAGTCCCAGCGGGCCAAGAGACCCAGTACTTC.